The 10 T cell receptor beta chains below all came from one sample that was sequenced in a study of blood T cell repertoires in COVID-19 (dated by TCRdb to the early 2020s). The method was the immunoSEQ multiplex PCR assay. TCRdb mirrors the immuneACCESS table, restricted to in-frame sequences. Some clones are absent from its copies; in checked studies, under half trace to an unresolved V gene, and the reason for the others is unknown. This sample gives approximately 110,000 clones in total; 84% of them show up just once. Jointly, the top ten make up roughly 8% of the sample. What was sequenced was peripheral blood. These receptors were collected from a woman between 35 and 50 years old with acute or convalescent COVID-19.

The chain employs TRBV18 and TRBJ1-2, with 7 bases matching TRBD1. V was pared by 8 bases and J by 3 bases, with 6 bases of the junction left unmatched. Germline CDR1 reads KGHSH; CDR2 reads LQKENI. This CDR3 spans 13 amino acids. The chain's CDR3 is CASLIGQDYGYTF. The CDR3 region has the DNA TGTGCCAGCCTGATAGGACAGGACTATGGCTACACCTTC. The variable domain in full, with the rest retrieved from reference TRBV18 and TRBJ1-2, is NAGVMQNPRHLVRRRGQEARLRCSPMKGHSHVYWYRQLPEEGLKFMVYLQKENIIDESGMPKERFSAEFPKEGPSILRIQQVVRGDSAAYFCASLIGQDYGYTFGSGTRLTVV.

The chain joins TRBV4-3 to TRBJ2-3; D is possibly TRBD2 (6 bases). The CDR3 runs to 12 residues. Trimming left V 4 bases short and J 5 bases short, with 7 bases between. Germline lookup yields CDR1 LGHNA and CDR2 YSLEER. CDR3 sequence reads: CASSLGRDTQYF. CDR3 in DNA: TGCGCCAGCAGCCTCGGGAGAGATACGCAGTATTTT.

This rearrangement joins TRBV7-6 to TRBJ2-3, with a possible D match to TRBD1 (5 bases). Germline CDR1 and CDR2: SGHVS and FNYEAQ. CDR3 length equals 13 residues. The germline V and J ends were trimmed by 6 bases and 2 bases, with 9 bases remaining between them. CDR3 protein: CASRAGATDTQYF. The CDR3 bases are TGTGCCAGCAGAGCTGGGGCCACAGATACGCAGTATTTT.

V and J are TRBV12-3 or TRBV12-4 and TRBJ2-3; 9 bases match TRBD2. This CDR3 region has 13 residues. Unmatched junction bases numbered 1, after V lost 9 bases and J lost 0 bases. The CDR3 region is CASLAGSTDTQYF. Here the CDR3 DNA reads TGTGCCAGTCTAGCGGGGAGCACAGATACGCAGTATTTT.

The chain joins TRBV20-1 to TRBJ2-3, with 7 bases that match TRBD2. This CDR3 contains 11 residues. Germline values: CDR1 DFQATT, CDR2 SNEGSKA (reference sequence). V was pared by 6 bases and J by 14 bases, with 11 bases of the junction left unmatched. The CDR3 DNA reads TGCAGTGCAACCGGGACTACCGACAGGTATTTT. It specifies CSATGTTDRYF.

The CDR3 region is CASSAGTGIYEQYF. For the CDR3, the DNA is TGTGCCAGCAGCGCGGGGACAGGAATCTACGAGCAGTACTTC. The chain links TRBV5-6 to TRBJ2-7; 8 positions match TRBD1. V lost 4 bases and J lost 3; bases outside the gene matches: 6. This CDR3 is 14 amino acids long. The germline CDR1 and CDR2 sequences are SGHDT and YYEEEE.

The chain employs TRBV9 and TRBJ1-2, with D possibly TRBD1 on 6 matching bases. The CDR3 totals 14 residues. Germline assignment: CDR1 SGDLS and CDR2 YYNGEE. V was trimmed by 0 bases and J by 8 bases, leaving 14 bases between them. This CDR3 is CASSVEQGRGGYTF. Written as DNA, the CDR3 is TGTGCCAGCAGCGTAGAACAGGGAAGGGGAGGCTACACCTTC. Full variable domain (rest looked up from reference TRBV9 and TRBJ1-2): DSGVTQTPKHLITATGQRVTLRCSPRSGDLSVYWYQQSLDQGLQFLIQYYNGEERAKGNILERFSAQQFPDLHSELNLSSLELGDSALYFCASSVEQGRGGYTFGSGTRLTVV.

A note on this clone: Different DNA sequences within this sample yield the same CDR3. The rearrangement joins TRBV7-9 to TRBJ2-3, with D possibly being TRBD2 (5 bases). This CDR3 comprises 13 residues. Per the germline V gene, CDR1 is SEHNR and CDR2 is FQNEAQ (reference sequence). V was cut by 3 bases and J by 1 base, with 5 bases left in between. CDR3 amino acids: CASSFGGTDTQYF. For the CDR3, the DNA is TGTGCCAGCAGCTTCGGGGGCACAGATACGCAGTATTTT.

CDR3 region: CASSHPTGRSTEAFF. The DNA of the CDR3 is TGTGCCAGTAGCCATCCGACAGGGAGGAGCACTGAAGCTTTCTTT. The chain uses TRBV19 and TRBJ1-1; 7 bases fit TRBD1. The germline CDR1 and CDR2 sequences are LNHDA and SQIVND (reference sequence). The CDR3 runs 15 residues. V shed 6 bases, J shed 4 bases, and the junction held 11 bases outside the gene matches.

The V call is TRBV5-5, the J call TRBJ1-2, with 8 bases lining up with TRBD1. The germline CDR1 and CDR2 sequences are SGHKS and YYEKEE (reference sequence). Trimming at V came to 1 base and at J to 5 bases, leaving 7 bases not matched to a gene. The CDR3 loop spans 15 amino acids. The CDR3 here is CASSLWTGHMYGYTF. Written as DNA, the CDR3 is TGTGCCAGCAGCTTGTGGACAGGGCATATGTATGGCTACACCTTC.